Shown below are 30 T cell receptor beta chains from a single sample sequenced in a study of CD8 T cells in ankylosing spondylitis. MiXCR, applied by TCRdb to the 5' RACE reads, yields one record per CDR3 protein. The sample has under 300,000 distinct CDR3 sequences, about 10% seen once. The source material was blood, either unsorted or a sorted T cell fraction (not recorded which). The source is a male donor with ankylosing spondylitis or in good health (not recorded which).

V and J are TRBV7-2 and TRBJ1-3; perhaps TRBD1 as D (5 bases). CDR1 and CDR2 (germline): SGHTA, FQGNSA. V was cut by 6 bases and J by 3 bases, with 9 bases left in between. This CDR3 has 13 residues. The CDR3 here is CASRGTGGNTIYF. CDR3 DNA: TGTGCCAGCAGAGGGACGGGTGGAAACACCATATATTTT.

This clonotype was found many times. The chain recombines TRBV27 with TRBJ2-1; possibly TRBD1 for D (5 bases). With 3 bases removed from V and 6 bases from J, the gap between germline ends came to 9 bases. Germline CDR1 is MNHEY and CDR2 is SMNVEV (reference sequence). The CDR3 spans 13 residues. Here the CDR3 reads CASSFSRVNEQFF. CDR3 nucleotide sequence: TGTGCCAGCAGTTTCTCCAGGGTCAATGAGCAGTTCTTC.

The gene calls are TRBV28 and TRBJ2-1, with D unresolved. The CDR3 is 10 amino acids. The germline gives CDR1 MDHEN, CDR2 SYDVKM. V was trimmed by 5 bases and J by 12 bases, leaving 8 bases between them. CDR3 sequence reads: CASSKRGQFF. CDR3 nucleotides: TGTGCCAGCAGTAAACGCGGGCAGTTCTTC. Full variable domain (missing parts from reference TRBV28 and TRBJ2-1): DVKVTQSSRYLVKRTGEKVFLECVQDMDHENMFWYRQDPGLGLRLIYFSYDVKMKEKGDIPEGYSVSREKKERFSLILESASTNQTSMYLCASSKRGQFFGPGTRLTVL.

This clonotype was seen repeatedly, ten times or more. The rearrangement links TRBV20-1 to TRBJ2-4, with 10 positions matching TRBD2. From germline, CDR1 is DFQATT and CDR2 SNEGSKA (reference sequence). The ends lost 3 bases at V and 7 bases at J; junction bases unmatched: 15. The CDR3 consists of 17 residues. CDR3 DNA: TGCAGTGCTAGGAAACTCGGGCTAGCGGGAGTCTCTAACATTCAGTACTTC. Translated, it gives CSARKLGLAGVSNIQYF.

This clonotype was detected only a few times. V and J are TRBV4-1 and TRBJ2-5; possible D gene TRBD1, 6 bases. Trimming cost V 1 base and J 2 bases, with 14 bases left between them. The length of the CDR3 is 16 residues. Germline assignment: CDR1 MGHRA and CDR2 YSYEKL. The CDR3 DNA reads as TGCGCCAGCAGCCAAGGCTGGGGGCAGACTCAAGAGACCCAGTACTTC. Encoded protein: CASSQGWGQTQETQYF.

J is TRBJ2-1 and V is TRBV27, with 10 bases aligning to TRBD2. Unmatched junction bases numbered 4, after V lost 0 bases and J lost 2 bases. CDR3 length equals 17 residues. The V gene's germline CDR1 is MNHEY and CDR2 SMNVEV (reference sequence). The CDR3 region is CASSLSRSGGAYNEQFF. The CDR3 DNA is TGTGCCAGCAGTTTATCGAGGAGCGGGGGGGCCTACAATGAGCAGTTCTTC.

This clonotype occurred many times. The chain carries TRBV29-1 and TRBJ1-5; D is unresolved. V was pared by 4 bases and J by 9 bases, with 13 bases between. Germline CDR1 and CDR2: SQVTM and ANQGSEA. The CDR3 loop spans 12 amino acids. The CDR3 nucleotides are TGCAGCGTTGGCCCCCAGTTTGGGCCCCAGCATTTT. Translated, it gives CSVGPQFGPQHF. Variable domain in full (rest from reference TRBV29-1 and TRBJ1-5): SAVISQKPSRDICQRGTSLTIQCQVDSQVTMMFWYRQQPGQSLTLIATANQGSEATYESGFVIDKFPISRPNLTFSTLTVSNMSPEDSSIYLCSVGPQFGPQHFGDGTRLSIL.

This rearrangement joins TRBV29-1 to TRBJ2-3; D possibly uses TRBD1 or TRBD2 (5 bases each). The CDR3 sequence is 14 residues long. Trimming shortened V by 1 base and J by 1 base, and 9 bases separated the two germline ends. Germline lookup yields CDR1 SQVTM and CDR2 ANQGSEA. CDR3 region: CSVEGGVGTDTQYF. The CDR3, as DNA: TGCAGCGTTGAAGGAGGGGTCGGCACAGATACGCAGTATTTT.

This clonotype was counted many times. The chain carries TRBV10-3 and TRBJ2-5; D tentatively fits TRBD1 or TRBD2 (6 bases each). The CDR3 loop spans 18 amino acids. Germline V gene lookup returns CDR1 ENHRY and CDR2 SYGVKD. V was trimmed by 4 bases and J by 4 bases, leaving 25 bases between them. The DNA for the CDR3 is TGTGCCATCAGTGTCGGGGGTTCAACAGGGACTTCCGCAGAGACCCAGTACTTC. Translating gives CAISVGGSTGTSAETQYF.

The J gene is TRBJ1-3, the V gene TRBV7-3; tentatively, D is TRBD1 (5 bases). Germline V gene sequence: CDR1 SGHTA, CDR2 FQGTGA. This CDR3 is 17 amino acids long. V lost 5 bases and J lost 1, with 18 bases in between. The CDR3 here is CASSKEGPSASGNTIYF. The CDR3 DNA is TGTGCCAGCAGCAAGGAGGGACCGTCGGCGTCTGGAAACACCATATATTTT.

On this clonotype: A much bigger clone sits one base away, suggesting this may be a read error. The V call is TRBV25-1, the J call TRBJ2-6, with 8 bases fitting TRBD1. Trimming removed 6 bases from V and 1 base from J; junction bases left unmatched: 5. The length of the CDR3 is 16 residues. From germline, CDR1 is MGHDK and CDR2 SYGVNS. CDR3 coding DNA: TGTGCCAGCAGGGGGGGACAGGAATCTGGGGCCAACGTCCTGACTTTC. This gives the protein CASRGGQESGANVLTF. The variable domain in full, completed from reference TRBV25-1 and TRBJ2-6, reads EADIYQTPRYLVIGTGKKITLECSQTMGHDKMYWYQQDPGMELHLIHYSYGVNSTEKGDLSSESTVSRIRTEHFPLTLESARPSHTSQYLCASRGGQESGANVLTFGAGSRLTVL.

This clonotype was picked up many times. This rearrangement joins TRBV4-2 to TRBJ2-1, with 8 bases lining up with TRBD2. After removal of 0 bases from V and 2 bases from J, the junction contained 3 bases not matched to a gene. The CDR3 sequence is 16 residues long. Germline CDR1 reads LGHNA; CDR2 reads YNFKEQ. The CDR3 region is CASSQEATSAYNEQFF. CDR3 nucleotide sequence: TGTGCCAGCAGCCAAGAAGCGACTAGCGCCTACAATGAGCAGTTCTTC.

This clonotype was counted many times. CDR3 region: CAISEVRGGGNTEAFF. The DNA of the CDR3 is TGTGCCATCAGTGAAGTCCGGGGGGGCGGGAACACTGAAGCTTTCTTT. This chain connects TRBV10-3 to TRBJ1-1, with D perhaps matching TRBD1 (6 bases). V lost 3 bases, J lost 1 base, and 15 bases lay in between. Germline V gene data show CDR1 as ENHRY and CDR2 as SYGVKD. CDR3 size: 16 residues.

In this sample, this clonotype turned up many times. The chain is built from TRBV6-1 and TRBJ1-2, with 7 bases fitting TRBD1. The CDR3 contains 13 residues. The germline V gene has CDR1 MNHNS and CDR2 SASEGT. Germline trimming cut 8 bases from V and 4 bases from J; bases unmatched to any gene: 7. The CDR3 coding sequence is TGTGCCAGCGGGTCGACAGGGTTCTATGGCTACACCTTC. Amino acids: CASGSTGFYGYTF.

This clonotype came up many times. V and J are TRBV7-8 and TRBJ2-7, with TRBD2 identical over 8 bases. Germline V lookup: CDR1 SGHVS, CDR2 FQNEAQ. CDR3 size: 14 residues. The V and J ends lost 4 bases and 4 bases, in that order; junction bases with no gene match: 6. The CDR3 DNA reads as TGTGCCAGCAGCTCAACTAGCGGAAATTACGAGCAGTACTTC. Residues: CASSSTSGNYEQYF.

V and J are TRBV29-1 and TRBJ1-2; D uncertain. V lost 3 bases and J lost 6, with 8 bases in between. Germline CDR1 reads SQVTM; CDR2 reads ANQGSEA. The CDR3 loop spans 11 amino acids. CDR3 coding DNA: TGCAGCGTTGACGGAGGTAATGGCTACACCTTC. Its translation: CSVDGGNGYTF.

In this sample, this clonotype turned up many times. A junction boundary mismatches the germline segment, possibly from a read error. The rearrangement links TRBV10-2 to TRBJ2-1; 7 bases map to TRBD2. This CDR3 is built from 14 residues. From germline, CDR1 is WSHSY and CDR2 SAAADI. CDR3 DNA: TGCGCCAGCAGTGAGTCTGGCGGGAGAAGCGGTCTTATCTTC. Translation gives CASSESGGRSGLIF.

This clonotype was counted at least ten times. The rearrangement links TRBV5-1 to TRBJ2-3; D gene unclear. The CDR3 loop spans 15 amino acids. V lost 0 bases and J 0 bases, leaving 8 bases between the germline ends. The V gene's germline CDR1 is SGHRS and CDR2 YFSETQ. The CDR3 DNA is TGCGCCAGCAGCTTGGGACATTTGAGCACAGATACGCAGTATTTT. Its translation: CASSLGHLSTDTQYF.

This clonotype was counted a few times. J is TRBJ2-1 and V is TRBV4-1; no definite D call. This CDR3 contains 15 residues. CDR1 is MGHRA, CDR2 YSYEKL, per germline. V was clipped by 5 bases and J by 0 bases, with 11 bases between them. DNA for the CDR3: TGCGCCAGCAGCTTGTTCCGGAGCTCCTACAATGAGCAGTTCTTC. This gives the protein CASSLFRSSYNEQFF.

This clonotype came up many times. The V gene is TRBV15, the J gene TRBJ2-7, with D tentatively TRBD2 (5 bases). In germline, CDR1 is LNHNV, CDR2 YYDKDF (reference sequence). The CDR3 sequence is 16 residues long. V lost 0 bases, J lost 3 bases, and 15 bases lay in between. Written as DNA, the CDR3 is TGTGCCACCAGCAGAGATTCCGGACTCATAGGCTACGAGCAGTACTTC. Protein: CATSRDSGLIGYEQYF.

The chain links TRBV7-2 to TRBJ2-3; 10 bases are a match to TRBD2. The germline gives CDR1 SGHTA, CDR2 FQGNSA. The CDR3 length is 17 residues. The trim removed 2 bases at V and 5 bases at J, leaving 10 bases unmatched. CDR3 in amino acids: CASSLRPSGRVGDTQYF. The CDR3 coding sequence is TGTGCCAGCAGCTTAAGGCCTAGCGGGAGAGTAGGAGATACGCAGTATTTT. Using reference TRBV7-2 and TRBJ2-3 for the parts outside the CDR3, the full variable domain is GAGVSQSPSNKVTEKGKDVELRCDPISGHTALYWYRQSLGQGLEFLIYFQGNSAPDKSGLPSDRFSAERTGGSVSTLTIQRTQQEDSAVYLCASSLRPSGRVGDTQYFGPGTRLTVL.

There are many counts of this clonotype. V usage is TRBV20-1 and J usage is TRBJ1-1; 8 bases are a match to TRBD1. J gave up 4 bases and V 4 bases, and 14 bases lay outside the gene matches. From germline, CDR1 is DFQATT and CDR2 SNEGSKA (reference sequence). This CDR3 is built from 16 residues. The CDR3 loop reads CSATTRDRHTGTEAFF. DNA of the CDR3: TGCAGTGCTACCACCCGGGACAGGCACACGGGCACTGAAGCTTTCTTT.

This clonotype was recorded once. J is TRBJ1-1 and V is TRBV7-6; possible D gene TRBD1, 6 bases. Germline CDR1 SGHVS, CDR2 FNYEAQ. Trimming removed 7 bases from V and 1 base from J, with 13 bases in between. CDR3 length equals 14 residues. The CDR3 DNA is TGTGCCAGCACCGCGGGAGGGGGGAACACTGAAGCTTTCTTT. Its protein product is CASTAGGGNTEAFF.

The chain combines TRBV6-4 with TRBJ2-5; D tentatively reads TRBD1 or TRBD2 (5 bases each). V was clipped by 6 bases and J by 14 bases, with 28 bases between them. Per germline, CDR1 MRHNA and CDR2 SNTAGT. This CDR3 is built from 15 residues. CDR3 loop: CASSPGLDTGSFLYF. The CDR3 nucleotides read TGTGCCAGCAGCCCTGGGCTGGACACGGGGTCTTTCCTCTACTTC.

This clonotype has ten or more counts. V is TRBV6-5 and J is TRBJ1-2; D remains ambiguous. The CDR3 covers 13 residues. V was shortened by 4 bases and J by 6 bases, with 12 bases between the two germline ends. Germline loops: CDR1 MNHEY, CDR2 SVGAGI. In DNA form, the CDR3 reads TGTGCCAGCAGTTTGACCTATGGAAATGGCTACACCTTC. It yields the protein CASSLTYGNGYTF.

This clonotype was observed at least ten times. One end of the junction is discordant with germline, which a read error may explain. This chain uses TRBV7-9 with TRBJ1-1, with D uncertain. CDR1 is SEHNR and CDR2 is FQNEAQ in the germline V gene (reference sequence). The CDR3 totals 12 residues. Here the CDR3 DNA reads TGCGCCAGCAGCTTTGATGGGTCTGAAGCTTTCTTT. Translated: CASSFDGSEAFF.

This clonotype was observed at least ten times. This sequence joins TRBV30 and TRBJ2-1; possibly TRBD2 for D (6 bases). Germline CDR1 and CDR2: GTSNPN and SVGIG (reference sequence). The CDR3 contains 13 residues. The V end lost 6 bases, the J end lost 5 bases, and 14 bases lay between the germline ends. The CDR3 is CACYGAGNNEQFF. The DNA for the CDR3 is TGTGCCTGTTACGGGGCGGGAAACAATGAGCAGTTCTTC. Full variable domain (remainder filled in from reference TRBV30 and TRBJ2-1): SQTIHQWPATLVQPVGSPLSLECTVEGTSNPNLYWYRQAAGRGLQLLFYSVGIGQISSEVPQNLSASRPQDRQFILSSKKLLLSDSGFYLCACYGAGNNEQFFGPGTRLTVL.

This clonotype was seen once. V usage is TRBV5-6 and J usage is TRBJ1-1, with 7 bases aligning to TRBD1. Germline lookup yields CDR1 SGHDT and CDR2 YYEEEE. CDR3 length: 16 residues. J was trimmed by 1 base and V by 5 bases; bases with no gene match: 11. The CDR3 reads CASSVRGGRRNTEAFF. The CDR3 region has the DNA TGTGCCAGCAGTGTGAGAGGGGGCCGTAGGAACACTGAAGCTTTCTTT.

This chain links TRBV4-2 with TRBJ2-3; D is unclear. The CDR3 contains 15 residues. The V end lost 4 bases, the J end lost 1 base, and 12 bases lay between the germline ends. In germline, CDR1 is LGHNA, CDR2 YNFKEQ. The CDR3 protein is CASSLRLFGTDTQYF. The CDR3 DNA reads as TGTGCCAGCAGCCTCCGGCTTTTCGGCACAGATACGCAGTATTTT.

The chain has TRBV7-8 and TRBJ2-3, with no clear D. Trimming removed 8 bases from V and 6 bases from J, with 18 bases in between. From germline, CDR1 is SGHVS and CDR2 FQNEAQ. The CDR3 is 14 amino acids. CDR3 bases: TGTGCCAGCTTACGGCCTCTTCCCGGGGATACGCAGTATTTT. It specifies CASLRPLPGDTQYF.